Sequencing of this TCR beta chain was carried out in a study of cytomegalovirus exposure and HLA in healthy donors. Findings and limits, study-wide: According to an earlier analysis, most TCR beta V segments yielded productive rearrangements about 87% or about 30% of the time.

The PCR ran on 60 Vbeta and 13 Jbeta primers. Per the authors' pipeline: In a later analysis, of some 80 million unique beta chains, roughly 10 million appeared in at least two donors. The data were produced by immunoSEQ multiplex PCR, yet TCRdb's version contains in-frame clones alone and is incomplete. For V, J and clone size, that table is used; D and trimming come from the DNA. The table lists 130,000 to 150,000 clones, 80% of them singletons. As to this clone: Its antigen is not identified.

Sequencing was carried out using PBMCs. The clonotype comes from a male donor in good health and CMV-seronegative.

In DNA, the CDR3 is TGTGCCAGCAGTTCCGGGACTGGCTTTTATGGCTACACCTTC. This codes for CASSSGTGFYGYTF. The chain carries TRBV7-9 and TRBJ1-2; a weak D match, TRBD1 (5 bases). Germline V gene data show CDR1 as SEHNR and CDR2 as FQNEAQ (reference sequence). V was clipped by 6 bases and J by 5 bases, with 16 bases between them. The CDR3 covers 14 residues.